A selection of T cell receptor beta chains follows, all from one sample in a study of T cell repertoires in aging, cancer and after chemotherapy. TCRdb re-derived calls from the multiplex PCR reads in MiXCR, one entry per CDR3 protein. Among fewer than 2,000 distinct CDR3 sequences listed, approximately 60% were seen once. Sequences were obtained from blood. The receptor source for this set is a human donor with a solid tumor. Each CDR3 is given with its conserved first and last residue. A D gene is named only where the DNA matches it firmly. Size tells how often a clone was seen (once, few, many) or the class of an expanded clone, and some rows leave it out.

j_call clone_size v_call d_call cdr3_aa cdr3_nt
TRBJ1-2 few TRBV20-1 . CSAREGQSFLGYTF TGCAGTGCTAGAGAAGGGCAATCTTTTCTTGGCTACACCTTC
TRBJ2-1 . TRBV6-5 TRBD2 CAVGGRAYEQFF TGTGCCGTGGGCGGGAGGGCCTATGAGCAGTTCTTC
TRBJ2-1 . TRBV29-1 . CSVHLMAVLTYNEQFF TGCAGCGTTCACCTCATGGCGGTCCTAACCTACAATGAGCAGTTCTTC
TRBJ2-7 few TRBV20-1 TRBD1 CSAKQGVHEQYF TGCAGTGCCAAACAGGGGGTCCACGAGCAGTACTTC
TRBJ2-7 few TRBV20-1 . CSASLSVPYEQYF TGCAGTGCTAGTCTGTCAGTCCCCTACGAGCAGTACTTC
TRBJ2-1 . TRBV6-5 . CASSYALSPPYNEQFF TGTGCCAGCAGTTATGCACTATCACCTCCATACAATGAGCAGTTCTTC
TRBJ2-7 . TRBV7-2 TRBD2 CASSLDAGAMYEQYF TGTGCCAGCAGCTTAGATGCGGGAGCAATGTACGAGCAGTACTTC
TRBJ2-7 few TRBV19 . CASSIAHLSYEQYF TGTGCCAGTAGTATCGCGCACCTCTCCTACGAGCAGTACTTC
TRBJ1-5 . TRBV27 TRBD1 CASRTGGQPQHF TGTGCCAGCAGAACAGGGGGCCAGCCCCAGCATTTT
TRBJ1-1 . TRBV6-4 . CASSDRTNTEAFF TGTGCCAGCAGTGACCGGACAAACACTGAAGCTTTCTTT
TRBJ1-1 . TRBV11-2 . CASSLSLQTNTEAFF TGTGCCAGCAGCTTATCATTGCAGACGAACACTGAAGCTTTCTTT
TRBJ2-7 few TRBV7-6 . CASSLAAGSSYEQYF TGTGCCAGCAGCTTAGCGGCGGGAAGCTCCTACGAGCAGTACTTC
TRBJ1-1 . TRBV6-5 TRBD1 CASSYSGQGKAEAFF TGTGCCAGCAGTTACTCGGGACAGGGGAAGGCTGAAGCTTTCTTT
TRBJ2-7 . TRBV6-5 TRBD1 CASSYSGTDNNYEQYF TGTGCCAGCAGTTACTCCGGGACAGATAATAATTACGAGCAGTACTTC
TRBJ1-2 few TRBV20-1 . CSAREVQNPNYGYTF TGCAGTGCTAGAGAAGTACAGAACCCTAACTATGGCTACACCTTC
TRBJ1-2 . TRBV4-3 . CASSQEGARGYTF TGTGCCAGCAGCCAAGAAGGGGCGCGAGGCTACACCTTC
TRBJ2-1 . TRBV18 TRBD1 CASSPGQGGSNEQFF TGTGCCAGCTCTCCCGGACAGGGGGGATCTAATGAGCAGTTCTTC
TRBJ1-4 once TRBV6-1 . CASSEQGNEKLFF TGTGCCAGCAGTGAACAGGGCAATGAAAAACTGTTTTTT
TRBJ2-7 few TRBV6-5 TRBD1 CASRQGAQYEQYF TGTGCCAGCCGACAGGGGGCCCAGTACGAGCAGTACTTC
TRBJ2-2 . TRBV20-1 TRBD2 CSARIAGAESGELFF TGCAGTGCTAGAATAGCGGGAGCAGAGTCCGGGGAGCTGTTTTTT
TRBJ1-1 few TRBV29-1 . CSVAVTEAFF TGCAGCGTTGCAGTCACTGAAGCTTTCTTT
TRBJ2-3 . TRBV15 . CATSREMGDTDTQYF TGTGCCACCAGCAGAGAAATGGGGGACACAGATACGCAGTATTTT
TRBJ2-5 few TRBV6-1 TRBD2 CASSEGGRRKTQYF TGTGCCAGCAGTGAGGGCGGGAGAAGGAAGACCCAGTACTTC
TRBJ2-5 . TRBV12-3/TRBV12-4 TRBD1 CASSRPGQGNPNKETQYF TGTGCCAGCAGCAGACCGGGACAGGGGAACCCCAATAAAGAGACCCAGTACTTC
TRBJ1-1 . TRBV7-9 . CASSLGRVGGGSVTEAFF TGTGCCAGCAGCTTGGGACGTGTGGGAGGGGGGTCGGTGACTGAAGCTTTCTTT
TRBJ2-1 . TRBV19 TRBD2 CASSISGLAKYNEQFF TGTGCCAGTAGTATTTCGGGACTAGCTAAATACAATGAGCAGTTCTTC
TRBJ2-1 . TRBV19 TRBD2 CASSIGAGVPHYNEQFF TGTGCCAGTAGTATTGGAGCGGGAGTCCCCCACTACAATGAGCAGTTCTTC
TRBJ2-3 once TRBV5-6 TRBD1 CASSPFGTGGFGDTQYF TGTGCCAGCAGTCCTTTTGGGACAGGGGGCTTTGGAGATACGCAGTATTTT
TRBJ1-2 few TRBV30 TRBD1 CAWSRRDSDYGYTF TGTGCCTGGAGTAGGAGGGACAGCGATTATGGCTACACCTTC
TRBJ2-7 . TRBV7-2 . CASSPDVRSSYEQYF TGTGCCAGCAGCCCTGACGTCAGGAGCTCCTACGAGCAGTACTTC
TRBJ1-4 once TRBV6-2/TRBV6-3 . CASSYRDNEKLFF TGTGCCAGCAGTTACCGGGATAATGAAAAACTGTTTTTT
TRBJ2-3 . TRBV30 . CAWGIGTDTQYF TGTGCCTGGGGGATAGGAACAGATACGCAGTATTTT
TRBJ2-5 . TRBV7-6 TRBD2 CASSASSGRLLETQYF TGTGCCAGCAGCGCATCGAGCGGGAGACTGTTAGAGACCCAGTACTTC
TRBJ2-7 . TRBV27 . CASKPGHSHEQYF TGTGCCAGCAAGCCGGGACATTCCCACGAGCAGTACTTC
TRBJ1-1 . TRBV19 TRBD1 CASSTLDRAHTEAFF TGTGCCAGTAGTACCCTAGACAGGGCGCACACTGAAGCTTTCTTT
TRBJ1-5 . TRBV6-6 . CASTADNQPQHF TGTGCCAGCACGGCGGACAATCAGCCCCAGCATTTT
TRBJ2-5 . TRBV28 TRBD2 CASSFSSGQETQYF TGTGCCAGCAGTTTCTCTAGCGGCCAAGAGACCCAGTACTTC
TRBJ1-4 once TRBV7-9 . CGSQGRNTEKLFF TGTGGTTCGCAGGGCCGTAATACTGAAAAACTGTTTTTT
TRBJ2-2 . TRBV6-5 TRBD2 CASIGSGSPGELFF TGTGCCAGCATCGGGAGCGGGAGTCCCGGGGAGCTGTTTTTT